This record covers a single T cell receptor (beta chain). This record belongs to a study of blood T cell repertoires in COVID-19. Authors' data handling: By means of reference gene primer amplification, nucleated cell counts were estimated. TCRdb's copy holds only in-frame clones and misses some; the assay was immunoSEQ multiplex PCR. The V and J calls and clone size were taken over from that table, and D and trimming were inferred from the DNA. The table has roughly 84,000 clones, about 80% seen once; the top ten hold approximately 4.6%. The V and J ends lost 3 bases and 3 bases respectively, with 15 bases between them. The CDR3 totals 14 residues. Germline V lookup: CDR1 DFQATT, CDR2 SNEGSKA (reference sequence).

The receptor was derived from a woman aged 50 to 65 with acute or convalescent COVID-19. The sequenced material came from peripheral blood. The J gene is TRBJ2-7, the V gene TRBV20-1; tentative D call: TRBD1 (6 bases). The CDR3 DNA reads TGCAGTGCTAGTAACAGGGTAAAGAGCTACGAGCAGTACTTC. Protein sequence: CSASNRVKSYEQYF.